The rows below give T cell receptor beta chains drawn from one sample of a study of T cells in localized non-small cell lung cancer. The method was immunoSEQ multiplex PCR; TCRdb's version includes in-frame clones alone and lacks a portion of them. The data hold roughly 16,000 clones, with approximately 85% observed a single time. Sequencing used peripheral blood, obtained before any cancer treatment. The receptors derive from a female donor of 60 years or more with stage I squamous cell lung carcinoma. Both conserved end residues are part of each CDR3. Each record gives: D gene, J gene, clone size, V gene, CDR3 protein, CDR3 DNA. The D gene is left open where the match is weak. The size entry is marked missing in some rows and otherwise reads once, few, many or a size class.

TRBD1 TRBJ1-6 NA TRBV5-1 CASSYGTAFNSPLHF TGCGCCAGCAGCTATGGGACAGCGTTTAATTCACCCCTCCACTTT
TRBD1 TRBJ1-2 NA TRBV6-5 CASSSRSGTGLGYTF TGTGCCAGCAGTTCTCGATCCGGGACAGGGTTGGGCTACACCTTC
NA TRBJ2-3 NA TRBV12-5 CASGFIRPCTDTQYF TGTGCTAGTGGTTTCATTCGTCCCTGCACAGATACGCAGTATTTT
NA TRBJ2-7 NA TRBV7-8 CASSLMAASYEQYF TGTGCCAGCAGCTTAATGGCAGCATCCTACGAGCAGTACTTC
NA TRBJ2-3 NA TRBV4-1 CASSQGTDPYTDTQYF TGCGCCAGCAGCCAAGGGACCGACCCCTACACAGATACGCAGTATTTT
NA TRBJ2-1 NA TRBV29-1 CSGLVRSSYNEQFF TGCAGCGGTCTGGTACGGAGCTCCTACAATGAGCAGTTCTTC
NA TRBJ1-3 NA TRBV6-4 CASSDSGRLSGNTIYF TGTGCCAGCAGTGACTCTGGCAGACTCTCTGGAAACACCATATATTTT
NA TRBJ1-2 few TRBV5-6 CASSLARPRYGYTF TGTGCCAGCAGCTTGGCCCGGCCGAGGTATGGCTACACCTTC
TRBD1 TRBJ1-2 NA TRBV30 CAWSGQGWSGVYGYTF TGTGCCTGGAGTGGACAGGGGTGGAGTGGGGTCTATGGCTACACCTTC
NA TRBJ2-1 NA TRBV7-3 CASSLGAAYNEQFF TGTGCCAGCAGCTTAGGGGCGGCATACAATGAGCAGTTCTTC
TRBD2 TRBJ2-1 NA TRBV29-1 CSVDDRTSGSYNEQFF TGCAGCGTTGATGACCGGACTAGCGGGAGCTACAATGAGCAGTTCTTC
NA TRBJ1-4 NA TRBV7-7 CASSLRREDEKLFF TGTGCCAGCAGCTTAAGGAGGGAGGACGAAAAACTGTTTTTT
NA TRBJ2-2 NA TRBV11-2 CASTYEYRAGELFF TGTGCCAGCACCTACGAATACCGGGCCGGGGAGCTGTTTTTT
TRBD1 TRBJ1-1 NA TRBV10-1 CASSESTGIGEAFF TGCGCCAGCAGTGAGTCGACAGGGATAGGTGAAGCTTTCTTT
TRBD2 TRBJ2-7 once TRBV6-1 CASRGLAGVPYEQYF TGTGCCAGCAGGGGACTAGCGGGGGTACCCTACGAGCAGTACTTC
NA TRBJ1-4 NA TRBV19 CASSIDRGTTTNEKLFF TGTGCCAGTAGTATAGACCGGGGGACTACAACTAATGAAAAACTGTTTTTT
TRBD2 TRBJ2-7 NA TRBV2 CASRHPAGENHEQYF TGTGCCAGCAGACACCCGGCGGGAGAGAACCACGAGCAGTACTTC
TRBD1 TRBJ1-5 NA TRBV23-1 CAGDRGPNQPQHF TGCGCGGGGGACAGGGGGCCAAATCAGCCCCAGCATTTT
NA TRBJ2-1 NA TRBV10-1 CASSWDRSLYNEQFF TGCGCCAGCAGTTGGGATAGGTCCCTGTACAATGAGCAGTTCTTC
TRBD1 TRBJ2-4 medium-sized TRBV10-2 CASSESGTGGANIQYF TGCGCCAGCAGTGAGTCCGGGACAGGGGGCGCAAACATTCAGTACTTC
NA TRBJ1-4 NA TRBV18 CASSTKPEELFF TGTGCCAGCTCAACAAAGCCTGAGGAACTGTTTTTT
NA TRBJ2-7 NA TRBV11-3 CASSLGANEQYF TGTGCCAGCAGCTTAGGGGCCAACGAGCAGTACTTC
TRBD1 TRBJ1-3 NA TRBV4-1 CASSQSLRGPSGNTIYF TGCGCCAGCAGCCAATCGCTCAGGGGGCCTTCTGGAAACACCATATATTTT
NA TRBJ2-5 NA TRBV5-1 CASSLEEGLEETQYF TGCGCCAGCAGCTTGGAGGAGGGGTTGGAAGAGACCCAGTACTTC
TRBD1 TRBJ1-1 NA TRBV6-5 CASSYSRQGVAEAFF TGTGCCAGCAGTTACTCGAGACAGGGGGTCGCTGAAGCTTTCTTT
NA TRBJ1-4 few TRBV6-1 CASSPGEKLFF TGTGCCAGCAGTCCGGGCGAAAAACTGTTTTTT
NA TRBJ2-5 NA TRBV4-1 CASSQEVPGTYRETQYF TGCGCCAGCAGCCAAGAGGTCCCGGGGACATACCGTGAGACCCAGTACTTC
NA TRBJ1-4 NA TRBV14 CASSVGPGRTNEKLFF TGTGCCAGCAGCGTAGGCCCCGGGCGAACTAATGAAAAACTGTTTTTT
NA TRBJ1-1 NA TRBV14 CASSQNWVGQTLQF TGTGCCAGCAGCCAAAATTGGGTCGGACAGACCCTCCAATTT
NA TRBJ1-1 NA TRBV5-5 CASSPGTVNTEAFF TGTGCCAGCAGCCCCGGGACGGTGAACACTGAAGCTTTCTTT
TRBD2 TRBJ2-1 NA TRBV7-3 CASSLANTRGAVEQFF TGTGCCAGCAGCTTGGCAAACACGCGGGGGGCCGTTGAGCAGTTCTTC
NA TRBJ2-2 once TRBV2 CASSESGRVTGELFF TGTGCCAGCAGTGAGTCGGGAAGAGTCACCGGGGAGCTGTTTTTT
NA TRBJ2-1 NA TRBV7-9 CATLQGLNEQFF TGTGCCACACTACAGGGATTGAATGAGCAGTTCTTC
NA TRBJ1-1 NA TRBV4-2 CASSQGGDLTEAFF TGTGCCAGCAGCCAAGGGGGGGACCTCACTGAAGCTTTCTTT
TRBD2 TRBJ2-1 NA TRBV27 CASSLDRPGLANEQFF TGTGCCAGCAGTTTAGATCGCCCGGGACTAGCCAATGAGCAGTTCTTC
TRBD1 TRBJ2-7 NA TRBV28 CASSLRTGAQFSYEQYF TGTGCCAGCAGTTTACGGACAGGGGCTCAGTTTTCCTACGAGCAGTACTTC
NA TRBJ2-7 few TRBV21-1 CASSNRRGEQYF TGTGCCAGCAGCAATCGGAGGGGGGAGCAGTACTTC
TRBD1 TRBJ1-2 NA TRBV27 CASSPSIGQGLWGYTF TGTGCCAGCAGTCCATCAATCGGACAGGGCCTCTGGGGCTACACCTTC
NA TRBJ1-2 NA TRBV19 CASSLRGWDYGYTF TGTGCCAGCTCCCTCAGGGGCTGGGACTATGGCTACACCTTC
TRBD1 TRBJ1-1 NA TRBV18 CASSPGGTGGVRTEAFF TGTGCCAGCTCACCAGGCGGGACAGGGGGAGTACGGACTGAAGCTTTCTTT
TRBD2 TRBJ2-1 few TRBV11-2 CASSSRASGRVAYNEQFF TGTGCCAGCAGCTCAAGGGCTAGCGGGAGAGTCGCCTACAATGAGCAGTTCTTC
NA TRBJ2-2 NA TRBV7-2 CASSLTSRTGELFF TGTGCCAGCAGCTTGACTAGTCGAACCGGGGAGCTGTTTTTT
NA TRBJ1-5 NA TRBV29-1 CSVGEGNQPQHF TGCAGCGTTGGGGAGGGGAATCAGCCCCAGCATTTT
NA TRBJ2-1 NA TRBV5-4 CASGRQQGSNEQFF TGTGCCAGCGGGCGGCAACAAGGGAGCAATGAGCAGTTCTTC
NA TRBJ1-2 NA TRBV5-5 CASSSGRQSYGYTF TGTGCCAGCAGCTCTGGGCGGCAGAGCTATGGCTACACCTTC
TRBD2 TRBJ2-1 NA TRBV6-4 CASSGTSGRNDEQFF TGTGCCAGCAGCGGGACTAGCGGGAGGAATGATGAGCAGTTCTTC
TRBD2 TRBJ2-5 NA TRBV6-4 CASSEGTSGGQETQYF TGTGCCAGCAGTGAAGGGACTAGCGGGGGGCAAGAGACCCAGTACTTC
NA TRBJ1-1 large TRBV5-1 CASKAGSYVNTEAFF TGCGCCAGCAAGGCAGGATCCTACGTGAACACTGAAGCTTTCTTT
TRBD2 TRBJ2-2 NA TRBV7-9 CASSRDLAATGELFF TGTGCCAGCAGCCGAGACCTAGCGGCCACCGGGGAGCTGTTTTTT
NA TRBJ1-2 NA TRBV7-9 CASSFGTLGYTF TGTGCCAGCAGCTTCGGGACATTAGGCTACACCTTC
NA TRBJ1-5 NA TRBV18 CASSPGTSVNQHF TGTGCCAGCTCACCAGGGACATCCGTTAACCAGCATTTT
NA TRBJ1-1 NA TRBV4-2 CASSHGGLNTEAFF TGTGCCAGCAGCCACGGGGGCCTGAACACTGAAGCTTTCTTT